The present T cell receptor beta chain was sequenced within a study of blood T cell repertoires in COVID-19. Across the whole study: From the United States, Italy and Spain came samples of acute and convalescent COVID-19. From T cells, B-cell-depleted T cells, or PBMCs came the material, which was cDNA or gDNA.

Source study methods: Estimation of nucleated cell counts relied on the amplification of reference gene primers. Sequenced by immunoSEQ multiplex PCR; TCRdb stores in-frame clones only, minus some. The V and J calls and the clone size are those of that table, but D and trimming were determined from the DNA. The table records about 170,000 clones, 80% to 90% of them present only once. The CDR3 contains 18 residues. The J segment lost 6 bases and the V segment lost 5 bases, leaving 13 bases of the junction unmatched. Germline assignment: CDR1 SEHNR and CDR2 FQNEAQ (reference sequence). The sequenced sample was peripheral blood. The V call is TRBV7-9, the J call TRBJ2-2; 12 nucleotides align to TRBD1. The receptor was derived from a man aged 40-49 years who had recovered from COVID-19. CDR3 in amino acids: CASSPYGGTGGLAGELFF. CDR3 nucleotide sequence: TGTGCCAGCAGCCCGTACGGCGGGACAGGGGGCTTGGCCGGGGAGCTGTTTTTT.